The 19 T cell receptor beta chains presented below share a single source sample, sequenced in a study of shared clonotypes between healthy human individuals. Here immunoSEQ multiplex PCR was the method, and the copy in TCRdb shows in-frame clones only, minus some. The sample comprises about 2.3 million clones, around 92% of which are singletons, and about 0.36% rests with the top ten. The sequencing input was naive CD4+ T cells from PBMCs. Described subset: CD45RA+ positively selected. The receptors originated from a young man in good health. Some clones in this sample may be carry-over from other donors' samples.

The chain combines TRBV4-2 with TRBJ2-3, with 10 bases identical to TRBD2. The germline CDR1 and CDR2 sequences are LGHNA and YNFKEQ. After removal of 0 bases from V and 6 bases from J, the junction contained 12 bases not matched to a gene. The CDR3 length is 18 residues. CDR3 sequence: CASSQEGALAGVGDTQYF. The DNA for the CDR3 is TGTGCCAGCAGCCAAGAGGGGGCTCTAGCGGGAGTCGGCGATACGCAGTATTTT.

V is TRBV28 and J is TRBJ2-3, with TRBD2 as a possible D gene (5 bases). Germline V CDR1 and CDR2: MDHEN, SYDVKM. V was shortened by 3 bases and J by 3 bases, with 10 bases between the two germline ends. The CDR3 has 14 amino acids. CDR3 sequence: CASSLPGITDTQYF. CDR3 sequence (DNA): TGTGCCAGCAGTTTGCCCGGGATTACAGATACGCAGTATTTT.

The J gene is TRBJ2-5, the V gene TRBV27, with D possibly TRBD2 on 7 matching bases. The germline V gene has CDR1 MNHEY and CDR2 SMNVEV (reference sequence). This CDR3 region has 15 residues. V was cut by 0 bases and J by 5 bases, with 13 bases left in between. The DNA for the CDR3 is TGTGCCAGCAGTTTATCCGGGGGGCGCCAGGAGACCCAGTACTTC. It is translated as CASSLSGGRQETQYF.

The V and J genes are TRBV7-3 and TRBJ1-3; D is unclear. Trimming pared 3 bases from V and 0 bases from J, leaving 12 bases between. The CDR3 covers 16 residues. From germline, CDR1 is SGHTA and CDR2 FQGTGA. For the CDR3, the DNA is TGTGCCAGCAGCTTCGGCGGCCCGAGCTCTGGAAACACCATATATTTT. As protein: CASSFGGPSSGNTIYF.

The chain joins TRBV2 to TRBJ1-2; the D gene is possibly TRBD1 (5 bases). The CDR3 loop spans 15 amino acids. V was pared by 0 bases and J by 5 bases, with 13 bases between. Germline V lookup: CDR1 SNHLY, CDR2 FYNNEI. CDR3 loop: CASSEAGLGGYGYTF. In DNA form, the CDR3 reads TGTGCCAGCAGTGAAGCGGGTTTGGGGGGGTATGGCTACACCTTC.

The rearrangement links TRBV18 to TRBJ2-3; D unclear. Deletions cut 4 bases from V and 2 bases from J, with 10 bases between. Germline loops: CDR1 KGHSH, CDR2 LQKENI. The CDR3 totals 14 residues. CDR3 in amino acids: CASSLASDTDTQYF. The CDR3, as DNA: TGTGCCAGCTCACTTGCCTCTGACACAGATACGCAGTATTTT.

The V gene is TRBV9, the J gene TRBJ2-1; D might be TRBD2 (6 bases). Per the germline V gene, CDR1 is SGDLS and CDR2 is YYNGEE. The ends were cut back, 3 bases at V and 0 bases at J, with 13 bases in the middle. The CDR3 is 16 amino acids. Here the CDR3 reads CASSGGTPSSYNEQFF. The CDR3 nucleotides are TGTGCCAGCAGCGGGGGGACTCCTAGCTCCTACAATGAGCAGTTCTTC. Based on the CDR3 plus reference TRBV9 and TRBJ2-1, the full variable domain is DSGVTQTPKHLITATGQRVTLRCSPRSGDLSVYWYQQSLDQGLQFLIQYYNGEERAKGNILERFSAQQFPDLHSELNLSSLELGDSALYFCASSGGTPSSYNEQFFGPGTRLTVL.

This chain links TRBV15 with TRBJ2-7, with D possibly being TRBD2 (6 bases). The V gene lost 0 bases and the J gene lost 3 bases, with 9 bases spanning the gap. CDR1 LNHNV and CDR2 YYDKDF come from the germline V gene (reference sequence). The CDR3 loop spans 14 amino acids. This CDR3 reads CATSRDPAGYEQYF. CDR3 nucleotide sequence: TGTGCCACCAGCAGAGATCCAGCGGGCTACGAGCAGTACTTC.

This chain links TRBV2 with TRBJ1-3; D perhaps matches TRBD1 (5 bases). Germline-derived CDR1 and CDR2 are SNHLY and FYNNEI. The germline V and J ends were trimmed by 7 bases and 0 bases, with 10 bases remaining between them. The CDR3 has 14 residues. The CDR3 DNA reads TGTGCCAGCATACAGGAGAACTCTGGAAACACCATATATTTT. Protein product: CASIQENSGNTIYF.

This clone was detected only once. V usage is TRBV30 and J usage is TRBJ1-6; possible D gene TRBD1, 5 bases. CDR3 length: 17 residues. The germline V and J ends were trimmed by 0 bases and 8 bases, with 20 bases remaining between them. Germline V lookup: CDR1 GTSNPN, CDR2 SVGIG (reference sequence). CDR3 in amino acids: CAWSVRGSGVPDSPLHF. The CDR3 DNA sequence: TGTGCCTGGAGTGTACGGGGGTCGGGCGTCCCGGATTCACCCCTCCACTTT.

This rearrangement joins TRBV19 to TRBJ1-2; no definite D call. Trimming pared 6 bases from V and 2 bases from J, leaving 19 bases between. Germline CDR1 LNHDA, CDR2 SQIVND (reference sequence). This CDR3 has 16 residues. The CDR3: CASSLGDAAPNYGYTF. The CDR3 DNA is TGTGCCAGTAGCCTCGGGGATGCGGCTCCAAACTATGGCTACACCTTC.

The chain links TRBV5-1 to TRBJ1-2; D gene ambiguous. Germline lookup yields CDR1 SGHRS and CDR2 YFSETQ. The CDR3 loop spans 14 amino acids. The ends were cut back, 0 bases at V and 4 bases at J, with 10 bases in the middle. The CDR3 is CASSLAHGVYGYTF. CDR3 nucleotide sequence: TGCGCCAGCAGCTTGGCCCATGGGGTCTATGGCTACACCTTC.

The V gene is TRBV9, the J gene TRBJ2-3, with unresolved D. Trimming shortened V by 3 bases and J by 3 bases, and 8 bases separated the two germline ends. The CDR3 covers 13 residues. Germline loops: CDR1 SGDLS, CDR2 YYNGEE. CDR3 coding DNA: TGTGCCAGCAGCGCCACCGGGACAGATACGCAGTATTTT. Translating gives CASSATGTDTQYF.

DNA of the CDR3: TGTGCCAGCGCCCCGGGACTAGGGGATGCGGGTGAGCAGTTCTTC. It specifies CASAPGLGDAGEQFF. The rearrangement links TRBV28 to TRBJ2-1; 8 bases match TRBD2. V lost 8 bases to trimming and J lost 9 bases; unmatched junction nucleotides: 15. The CDR3 sequence is 15 residues long. CDR1 is MDHEN, CDR2 SYDVKM, per germline.

A remark on this clone: The identical CDR3 is also encoded by other nucleotide sequences in the sample. V usage is TRBV11-3 and J usage is TRBJ1-3; D is undetermined. The germline gives CDR1 SGHNT, CDR2 YENEEA. Trimming stripped 2 bases from V and 0 bases from J, with 2 bases between. The CDR3 loop spans 13 amino acids. The CDR3 region has the DNA TGTGCCAGCAGCTTAAGCTCTGGAAACACCATATATTTT. Amino acids: CASSLSSGNTIYF. The variable domain in full, completed from reference TRBV11-3 and TRBJ1-3, reads EAGVVQSPRYKIIEKKQPVAFWCNPISGHNTLYWYLQNLGQGPELLIRYENEEAVDDSQLPKDRFSAERLKGVDSTLKIQPAELGDSAVYLCASSLSSGNTIYFGEGSWLTVV.

V gene TRBV5-4 combines with J gene TRBJ2-3; D is undetermined. Germline V gives CDR1 SGHNT, CDR2 YYREEE (reference sequence). The CDR3 loop spans 15 amino acids. Between the trimmed V and J ends, which lost 1 base and 0 bases, there was a span of 9 bases. This CDR3 reads CASSLRYTSTDTQYF. The DNA of the CDR3 is TGTGCCAGCAGCTTGAGGTACACTAGCACAGATACGCAGTATTTT.

The chain carries TRBV6-1 and TRBJ1-5, with D possibly being TRBD1 (5 bases). Germline lookup yields CDR1 MNHNS and CDR2 SASEGT. The CDR3 is 14 amino acids. The V end lost 7 bases, the J end lost 3 bases, and 13 bases lay between the germline ends. In nucleotides, the CDR3 is TGTGCCAGCAATAGGGACCTATTCAATCAGCCCCAGCATTTT. Translating it yields CASNRDLFNQPQHF.

This chain joins TRBV6-1 and TRBJ2-5, with D perhaps matching TRBD1 (5 bases). The V end was cut by 6 bases, the J end by 2 bases, with 7 bases between. This CDR3 spans 12 amino acids. Germline V gene data show CDR1 as MNHNS and CDR2 as SASEGT. Here the CDR3 DNA reads TGTGCCAGCAGAGACAGACAAGAGACCCAGTACTTC. It yields the protein CASRDRQETQYF.

This clone was found a few times. J is TRBJ2-1 and V is TRBV27; TRBD2 agrees at 8 bases. J gave up 6 bases and V 2 bases, and 6 bases lay outside the gene matches. CDR1 is MNHEY, CDR2 SMNVEV, per germline (reference sequence). This CDR3 has 15 amino acids. CDR3 sequence: CASSLQASGPNEQFF. CDR3 coding DNA: TGTGCCAGCAGTTTACAGGCTAGCGGGCCCAATGAGCAGTTCTTC.